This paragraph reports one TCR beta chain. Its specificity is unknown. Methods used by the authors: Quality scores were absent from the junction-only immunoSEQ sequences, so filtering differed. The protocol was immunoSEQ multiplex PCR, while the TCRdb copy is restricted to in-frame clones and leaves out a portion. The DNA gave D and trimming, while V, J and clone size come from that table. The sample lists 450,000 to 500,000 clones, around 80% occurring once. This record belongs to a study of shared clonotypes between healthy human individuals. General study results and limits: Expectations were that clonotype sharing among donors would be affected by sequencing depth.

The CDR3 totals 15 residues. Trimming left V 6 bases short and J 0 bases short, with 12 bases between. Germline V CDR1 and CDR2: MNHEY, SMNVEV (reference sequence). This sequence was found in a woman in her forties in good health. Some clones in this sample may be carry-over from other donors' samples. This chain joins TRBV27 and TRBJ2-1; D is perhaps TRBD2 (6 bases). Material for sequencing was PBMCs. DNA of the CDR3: TGTGCCAGCAGCCAGAGCGGGCGCTCCTACAATGAGCAGTTCTTC. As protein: CASSQSGRSYNEQFF.